This TCR beta chain was identified during a study of blood T cell repertoires in COVID-19. As for the study in general: Specimens from acute and convalescent COVID-19 originated in the United States, Italy and Spain. Nucleic acid was either cDNA or gDNA, and it came from T cells, B-cell-depleted T cells, or PBMCs.

With 2 bases removed from V and 7 bases from J, the gap between germline ends came to 14 bases. From germline, CDR1 is SGHTA and CDR2 FQGTGA. The CDR3 is 14 residues long. Source study methods: Reference gene primer amplification in the assay estimated nucleated cell counts. Method: immunoSEQ multiplex PCR; TCRdb's copy keeps in-frame clones and lacks some. The DNA was the basis for D and trimming; V, J and clone size are from that table. The sample has roughly 200,000 clones, approximately 87% seen once. The specimen sequenced was peripheral blood. The TCR comes from a man aged 60 to 75 who had recovered from COVID-19. The V gene is TRBV7-3, the J gene TRBJ1-2; maybe TRBD1 (6 bases). CDR3 residues: CASSLLPEGVGYTF. The DNA of the CDR3 is TGTGCCAGCAGCTTACTCCCAGAGGGGGTTGGCTACACCTTC.